Listed below are T cell receptor beta chains from one sample, sequenced in a study of blood T cell repertoires in COVID-19. Clones were read by immunoSEQ multiplex PCR, and TCRdb kept only the in-frame ones, dropping some. This table has over 50,000 clones, 75% to 95% appearing once. The sequencing sample was made of peripheral blood. These receptors originate from a man in his forties or fifties with active COVID-19. The CDR3 runs from the conserved cysteine through the conserved F or W. A D gene is named only where the DNA matches it firmly. Some rows have no size entry. The others give once, few or many, or a class for an expanded clone.

TRBV4-2	TRBD1	-	TRBJ1-2	TGTGCCAGCAGCCATATCCTCCGGGACAGGTCGAGCTACACCTTC	CASSHILRDRSSYTF
TRBV29-1	-	-	TRBJ1-1	TGCAGCGTAGACCCCCGGGACACTTCGATGTCTTTCTTT	CSVDPRDTSMSFF
TRBV2	-	once	TRBJ2-3	TGTGCCAGCAGTGAAGTGCGCTGGGGAGTTAGCACAGATACGCAGTATTTT	CASSEVRWGVSTDTQYF
TRBV2	TRBD1	-	TRBJ2-1	TGTGCCAGCAGAGAGACAGGGGGGAAGTTCTTC	CASRETGGKFF
TRBV6-4	TRBD2	once	TRBJ2-3	TGTGCCAGCAGTGATCTTCAGGGAGGGACGCAGTATTTT	CASSDLQGGTQYF
TRBV18	-	-	TRBJ2-1	TGTGCCAGCTCACCACCTCAGTTTCAGATTGGTCAGTTCTTC	CASSPPQFQIGQFF
TRBV5-4	-	-	TRBJ1-1	TGTGCCAGCAGCTCTAATACGGGGGTGACTGAAGCTTTCTTT	CASSSNTGVTEAFF
TRBV5-1	TRBD2	-	TRBJ2-3	TGCGCCAGCCAGCGGGAGGTGTCAGATACGCAGTATTTT	CASQREVSDTQYF
TRBV28	-	-	TRBJ2-7	TGTGCCAGCAGTTTTGCTGGGGCCACGCCCTACGAGCAGTACTTC	CASSFAGATPYEQYF
TRBV24-1	TRBD2	once	TRBJ2-3	TGTGCCACCAGTGCGGCTAGCGGGAGAGGTGGTACAGATACGCAGTATTTT	CATSAASGRGGTDTQYF
TRBV7-2	-	once	TRBJ2-1	TGTGCCAGCAGCTTAGTACTACTTAATGAGCAGTTCTTC	CASSLVLLNEQFF
TRBV15	-	-	TRBJ2-5	TGTGCCACCAGCTTACCTGGCTCCCAAGAGACCCAGTACTTC	CATSLPGSQETQYF
TRBV10-2	-	-	TRBJ1-3	TGCGCCAGCAGTGAAGTCAGCTCTGGAAACACCATATATTTT	CASSEVSSGNTIYF
TRBV19	TRBD1	-	TRBJ2-7	TGTGCCAGTAGTACGGTAGGTTGGGACAGGTCCTACGAGCAGTACTTC	CASSTVGWDRSYEQYF
TRBV7-9	-	-	TRBJ1-5	TGTGCCACCCAAGACGGGTCCCACTTTAGCAATCAGCCCCAGCATTTT	CATQDGSHFSNQPQHF
TRBV25-1	-	-	TRBJ2-3	TGTGCCAGCACCCCGCCCAGGGGCAACACAGATACGCAGTATTTT	CASTPPRGNTDTQYF
TRBV3-1/TRBV3-2	TRBD2	-	TRBJ2-1	TGTGCCAGCAGCCGGACTAGCGGGACCTACAATGAGCAGTTCTTC	CASSRTSGTYNEQFF
TRBV2	-	-	TRBJ2-1	TGTGCCAGCACGGGGGCTACCGACAGGGTGTCCTACAATGAGCAGTTCTTC	CASTGATDRVSYNEQFF
TRBV19	TRBD1	-	TRBJ2-2	TGTGCCAGTAGTCAGCAGACAGGGGGCCTGGCCGGGGAGCTGTTTTTT	CASSQQTGGLAGELFF
TRBV29-1	-	-	TRBJ2-5	TGCAGCGTTGTGGAGCGGTCCCAGTACTTC	CSVVERSQYF
TRBV5-1	-	once	TRBJ2-5	TGCGCCAGCAGCTTGCGGAGAGTGACCCAAGGGACCCAGTACTTC	CASSLRRVTQGTQYF
TRBV6-6	-	-	TRBJ2-7	TGTGCCAGCAGTCCCGGGGGATCCTACGAGCAGTACTTC	CASSPGGSYEQYF
TRBV18	TRBD1	-	TRBJ1-1	TGTGCCAGCTCCCTCGGACAGGGGGCTTCGGAAGCTTTCTTT	CASSLGQGASEAFF
TRBV6-5	-	-	TRBJ2-3	TGTGCCAGCAGAGCCGCTACGGATACGCAGTATTTT	CASRAATDTQYF
TRBV7-2	TRBD2	-	TRBJ2-5	TGTGCCAGCAGCAAAGGACTAGCGGGGGGCTGGGAGACCCAGTACTTC	CASSKGLAGGWETQYF
TRBV19	-	-	TRBJ2-7	TGTGCCAGTAGTATAGCCAGAATACCCTACGAGCAGTACTTC	CASSIARIPYEQYF
TRBV19	-	-	TRBJ2-2	TGTGCCACTTCGCGAGCTTCAAACACCGGGGAGCTGTTTTTT	CATSRASNTGELFF
TRBV5-1	-	-	TRBJ2-3	TGCGCCAGCAGCCTAGACCTCAGCACAGATACGCAGTATTTT	CASSLDLSTDTQYF
TRBV6-4	TRBD1	-	TRBJ2-2	TGTGCCAGCAGTACAGGGGCTGACACCGGGGAGCTGTTTTTT	CASSTGADTGELFF
TRBV5-4	TRBD2	once	TRBJ2-1	TGTGCCAGCAGCCCATCCGGGAGCGGGGTCTACAATGAGCAGTTCTTC	CASSPSGSGVYNEQFF
TRBV7-2	-	-	TRBJ1-2	TGTGCCAGCAGCCGGCGGTGGGATGGCTACACCTTC	CASSRRWDGYTF
TRBV4-3	-	once	TRBJ1-1	TGCGCCAGCAGTCAGGAGGGGCCCGCGGATATTGTAGCTTTCTTT	CASSQEGPADIVAFF
TRBV28	-	-	TRBJ1-6	TGTGCCAGCAGTTTGGCGGGATTGGCACCCCTCCACTTT	CASSLAGLAPLHF
TRBV2	TRBD2	once	TRBJ2-3	TGTGCCAGCAGTGAACCCCCGGGAGGAGGAGGGAGACTAGCCACAGATACGCAGTATTTT	CASSEPPGGGGRLATDTQYF
TRBV19	TRBD1	-	TRBJ1-6	TGTGCCAGTAGTGACCGGGACAGTAATTCACCCCTCCACTTT	CASSDRDSNSPLHF
TRBV7-2	TRBD1	once	TRBJ1-4	TGTGCCAGCAGCTTAAGGGGGCGGACTAATGAAAAACTGTTTTTT	CASSLRGRTNEKLFF
TRBV7-2	-	-	TRBJ2-3	TGTGCCAGCAGCCCATCTCTAGTTCTTGGCACAGATACGCAGTATTTT	CASSPSLVLGTDTQYF